These T cell receptor beta chains were read from a single sample in a study of cytomegalovirus exposure and HLA in healthy donors. The protocol was immunoSEQ multiplex PCR, while the TCRdb copy is restricted to in-frame clones and leaves out a portion. Among about 220,000 clones listed, 82% were seen once. The sequencing sample was made of PBMCs. The origin of the receptors is a middle-aged woman in good health and CMV-seropositive. The CDR3 runs from the conserved cysteine through the conserved F or W. The D gene is left open where the match is weak. A row's size may be missing; if present it is once, few, many or a size class.

cdr3_nt cdr3_aa j_call d_call v_call clone_size
TGCGCCAGCAGTAGACAGGGGGGGACTGAAGCTTTCTTT CASSRQGGTEAFF TRBJ1-1 TRBD1 TRBV10-2 NA
TGTGCCAGCTCAGATCGAACCGAGGCTCTTAAGTACGAGCAGTACTTC CASSDRTEALKYEQYF TRBJ2-7 NA TRBV27 once
TGTGCCGCCGGGACTAGCGGGGGGATGGAGCAGTACTTC CAAGTSGGMEQYF TRBJ2-5 TRBD2 TRBV10-3 NA
TGCGCCAGCAGTGATCATAGCGGGAAACCCGGGGAGCTGTTTTTT CASSDHSGKPGELFF TRBJ2-2 TRBD2 TRBV10-1 NA
TGTGCCAGCAGCTTAGCCCCAACCGTCCGGACAGATACGCAGTATTTT CASSLAPTVRTDTQYF TRBJ2-3 NA TRBV7-8 NA
TGTGCCAGCAAGGGGTTAGATTCACCCCTCCACTTT CASKGLDSPLHF TRBJ1-6 NA TRBV2 NA
TGTGCCAGCAGTGTTTTCAGGACTAATCAGCCCCAGCATTTT CASSVFRTNQPQHF TRBJ1-5 NA TRBV6-1 few
TGTGCCAGCAGCCAAGGGTCCCCTAGCGGCTACGAGCAGTACTTC CASSQGSPSGYEQYF TRBJ2-7 TRBD2 TRBV4-2 NA
TGTGCCAGCAGCTCTCCCTTCAGGGTCACTGAAGCTTTCTTT CASSSPFRVTEAFF TRBJ1-1 NA TRBV6-5 NA
TGTGCCAGCAGCTTGGCGGGTAGCTCCTACGAGCAGTACTTC CASSLAGSSYEQYF TRBJ2-7 NA TRBV7-9 NA
TGTGCCAGCAGCCGAGGGCTAGCGGGGTCCTACAATGAGCAGTTCTTC CASSRGLAGSYNEQFF TRBJ2-1 TRBD2 TRBV7-7 NA
TGTGCCAGTCGGGGGAGCGGGAGGAGCTCCTACAATGAGCAGTTCTTC CASRGSGRSSYNEQFF TRBJ2-1 TRBD2 TRBV19 NA
TGTGCCAGCCACGTGAGATCTGGGAACACCGGGGAGCTGTTTTTT CASHVRSGNTGELFF TRBJ2-2 NA TRBV19 NA
TGTGCCAGCAGTGTAGAGGGAAATACCTACCACAATGAGCAGTTCTTC CASSVEGNTYHNEQFF TRBJ2-1 NA TRBV27 NA
TGTGCCAGCTCACCATCGGGACATAGCCTCCTGAACACTGAAGCTTTCTTT CASSPSGHSLLNTEAFF TRBJ1-1 NA TRBV18 few
TGTGCCAGCAGCAAAACTACACCCGGATACAATGAGCAGTTCTTC CASSKTTPGYNEQFF TRBJ2-1 NA TRBV7-8 NA
TGTGCCAGCAGCTTATTGGGCAGTAGGAACACTGAAGCTTTCTTT CASSLLGSRNTEAFF TRBJ1-1 NA TRBV7-3 NA
TGTGCCAGCATGGGGGCAGGGGGCTCCTACGAGCAGTACTTC CASMGAGGSYEQYF TRBJ2-7 TRBD1 TRBV27 NA
TGTGCCAGCAGCTTAGCCCCAGGGAACACTGAAGCTTTCTTT CASSLAPGNTEAFF TRBJ1-1 NA TRBV7-6 NA
TGTGCCAGCAGCTTATCGGGAAACACCGGGGAGCTGTTTTTT CASSLSGNTGELFF TRBJ2-2 NA TRBV7-3 NA
TGTGCCTGGCACTCGGGACAGATGAACACTGAAGCTTTCTTT CAWHSGQMNTEAFF TRBJ1-1 TRBD1 TRBV30 NA
TGTGCCAGCAGCGCCGTTAACAGGGAAAGATCACCCCTCCACTTT CASSAVNRERSPLHF TRBJ1-6 NA TRBV9 NA
TGTGCCAGCAGCTCCACCGGGACAGCAAATTCACCCCTCCACTTT CASSSTGTANSPLHF TRBJ1-6 TRBD1 TRBV7-8 NA
TGTGCCAGCAGTTTAACCGCCCCCGGGACAGGCACCCCAGCGGGTGAAAAACTGTTTTTT CASSLTAPGTGTPAGEKLFF TRBJ1-4 TRBD1 TRBV27 few
TGTGCCAGCAGCCGCCTGGATAGCGGGCAAGAGACCCAGTACTTC CASSRLDSGQETQYF TRBJ2-5 TRBD2 TRBV27 NA
TGTGCCAGCAGTCCTACAGGGGTTCGGCAGCCCCAGCATTTT CASSPTGVRQPQHF TRBJ1-5 TRBD1 TRBV28 NA
TGCGCCAGCAGCTCCGGAGACCGGGTCGGGACTGAAGCTTTCTTT CASSSGDRVGTEAFF TRBJ1-1 NA TRBV5-1 NA
TGTGCCAGCAGGCCGGGACAGGACCCCTACGAGCAGTACTTC CASRPGQDPYEQYF TRBJ2-7 TRBD1 TRBV6-1 NA
TGTGCCAGCAGCGATCGAACCGGGACTAGCGGGGGGGGAATCCAAGAGACCCAGTACTTC CASSDRTGTSGGGIQETQYF TRBJ2-5 TRBD2 TRBV9 NA
TGTGCCATCAGCCGGATGGAACACAGCTACGAAGCTTTCTTT CAISRMEHSYEAFF TRBJ1-1 NA TRBV10-3 NA
TGTGCCAGCAGTTACGAACTAGCGGGGTACAATGAGCAGTTCTTC CASSYELAGYNEQFF TRBJ2-1 TRBD2 TRBV6-6 NA
TGTGCCAGCAGCTTAGTGGTCAGGGCCATTGACTATGGCTACACCTTC CASSLVVRAIDYGYTF TRBJ1-2 NA TRBV7-2 NA
TGTGCCAGCAGCGCGGGGGGGGAGCAGTACTTC CASSAGGEQYF TRBJ2-7 TRBD2 TRBV9 NA
TGTTCCAGCAGCCCAACCGGGACAGCCTACAATGAGCAGTTCTTC CSSSPTGTAYNEQFF TRBJ2-1 TRBD1 TRBV7-9 NA
TGTGCCAGCAGTTCCCACGGGGGAGGGCTCTACACTGAAGCTTTCTTT CASSSHGGGLYTEAFF TRBJ1-1 NA TRBV6-5 few